The T cell receptor (beta chain) described here comes from a study of T cell responses to AZD1222 COVID-19 vaccine. CDR1 is SEHNR and CDR2 is FQNEAQ in the germline V gene (reference sequence). The CDR3 has 15 residues. V lost 5 bases to trimming and J lost 5 bases; unmatched junction nucleotides: 11. TCRdb keeps only in-frame clones here, not all; method: immunoSEQ multiplex PCR. There are about 110,000 clones in the sample; 86% occur only once, and roughly 3% lies in the top ten. The chain joins TRBV7-9 to TRBJ1-2; TRBD1 aligns across 7 bases. The source of this sequence is an adult in good health. The source material was peripheral blood, sampled on day 0 of AZD1222 vaccination. CDR3 nucleotide sequence: TGTGCCAGCAGCCCCCGACAGGGCTTTCGTTATGGCTACACCTTC. It specifies CASSPRQGFRYGYTF.